These 14 T cell receptor beta chains came from one sample sequenced in a study of blood T cell repertoires in COVID-19. Libraries were prepared by immunoSEQ multiplex PCR; TCRdb keeps only in-frame clonotypes and omits some of them. The data show about 180,000 clones, about 78% seen once. Source material: PBMCs or T cells enriched from blood (not recorded which). These receptors came from a woman aged 50 to 65 who had recovered from COVID-19.

This chain links TRBV4-2 with TRBJ1-2; 8 positions agree with TRBD1. The trim removed 1 base at V and 8 bases at J, leaving 9 bases unmatched. The CDR3 totals 15 residues. The germline CDR1 and CDR2 sequences are LGHNA and YNFKEQ. The DNA for the CDR3 is TGTGCCAGCAGCCAAGGGACAGGGACCATGAGGGGCTACACCTTC. It is translated as CASSQGTGTMRGYTF.

The chain is built from TRBV7-7 and TRBJ2-3; unclear D gene. Germline CDR1 and CDR2: SSHAT and FNYEAQ (reference sequence). V lost 3 bases to trimming and J lost 3 bases, with 13 bases between them. The CDR3 contains 15 residues. The CDR3 sequence is CASSLGGSRTDTQYF. The CDR3 DNA follows: TGTGCCAGCAGCTTGGGTGGGTCCAGGACAGATACGCAGTATTTT.

The V and J genes are TRBV4-2 and TRBJ2-7, with D tentatively TRBD1 (6 bases). V was clipped by 0 bases and J by 6 bases, with 15 bases between them. The germline gives CDR1 LGHNA, CDR2 YNFKEQ. CDR3 length: 15 amino acids. DNA of the CDR3: TGTGCCAGCAGCCAAGAGGATGGGGGCGAGGGCGAGCAGTACTTC. This codes for CASSQEDGGEGEQYF.

The gene calls are TRBV19 and TRBJ2-1; tentative D call: TRBD2 (5 bases). V was cut by 3 bases and J by 4 bases, with 13 bases left in between. The CDR3 spans 15 residues. Per germline, CDR1 LNHDA and CDR2 SQIVND (reference sequence). CDR3 sequence: CASSIGSAPYNEQFF. The CDR3 bases are TGTGCCAGTAGTATTGGTAGCGCCCCATACAATGAGCAGTTCTTC.

The rearrangement links TRBV24-1 to TRBJ2-1; D is ambiguous. Germline loops: CDR1 KGHDR, CDR2 SFDVKD. V was shortened by 5 bases and J by 0 bases, with 7 bases between the two germline ends. The CDR3 length is 14 residues. CDR3 sequence: CATSGATSYNEQFF. In DNA form, the CDR3 reads TGTGCCACCAGTGGCGCAACCTCCTACAATGAGCAGTTCTTC.

This chain connects TRBV20-1 to TRBJ2-1, with D tentatively TRBD2 (5 bases). CDR1 and CDR2 (germline): DFQATT, SNEGSKA (reference sequence). The CDR3 has 16 residues. The V end lost 6 bases, the J end lost 0 bases, and 18 bases lay between the germline ends. The CDR3 coding sequence is TGCAGTGCCAGTCCCTATGGCGGGTTCTCCTACAATGAGCAGTTCTTC. It yields the protein CSASPYGGFSYNEQFF.

The chain recombines TRBV6-5 with TRBJ2-1; D gene ambiguous. Germline values: CDR1 MNHEY, CDR2 SVGAGI. The CDR3 spans 16 residues. V dropped 0 bases and J dropped 5 bases, with 14 bases sitting between them. The CDR3 here is CASSYSTRPSDNEQFF. DNA of the CDR3: TGTGCCAGCAGTTACTCGACTCGTCCCAGCGACAATGAGCAGTTCTTC.

This clone was recorded many times. The chain employs TRBV5-4 and TRBJ2-7; D is perhaps TRBD2 (5 bases). Looked up from germline, CDR1 is SGHNT and CDR2 is YYREEE (reference sequence). V was shortened by 4 bases and J by 2 bases, with 13 bases between the two germline ends. The CDR3 totals 14 residues. DNA of the CDR3: TGTGCCAGCAGCCCGACGGGGTCCCCCTACGAGCAGTACTTC. The encoded protein is CASSPTGSPYEQYF. The full variable domain, its missing parts supplied by reference TRBV5-4 and TRBJ2-7, is ETGVTQSPTHLIKTRGQQVTLRCSSQSGHNTVSWYQQALGQGPQFIFQYYREEENGRGNFPPRFSGLQFPNYSSELNVNALELDDSALYLCASSPTGSPYEQYFGPGTRLTVT.

This clone was seen only a few times. The V gene is TRBV29-1, the J gene TRBJ2-7, with 9 bases fitting TRBD1. The CDR3 totals 11 residues. Germline-derived CDR1 and CDR2 are SQVTM and ANQGSEA. The V and J ends lost 7 bases and 6 bases, in that order; junction bases with no gene match: 4. The CDR3 nucleotides are TGCAGCGGTGGGACAGGGCTCGAGCAGTACTTC. Protein: CSGGTGLEQYF.

The CDR3 loop reads CASSLAAEAFF. The CDR3 DNA sequence: TGTGCCAGCAGCTTAGCTGCTGAAGCTTTCTTT. J is TRBJ1-1 and V is TRBV11-2; D unresolved. Germline CDR1 is SGHAT and CDR2 is FQNNGV. CDR3 length equals 11 residues. The V and J ends lost 1 base and 6 bases respectively, with 3 bases between them.

The chain uses TRBV18 and TRBJ1-2; D ambiguous. V lost 6 bases to trimming and J lost 9 bases, with 17 bases between them. The CDR3 totals 13 residues. From germline, CDR1 is KGHSH and CDR2 LQKENI. This CDR3 is CASSPSGDQSYTF. The CDR3 DNA follows: TGTGCCAGCTCCCCCTCGGGTGACCAGAGCTACACCTTC.

This chain uses TRBV7-2 with TRBJ1-5; D remains ambiguous. The CDR3 is made up of 14 amino acids. Deletions cut 1 base from V and 11 bases from J, with 15 bases between. CDR1 and CDR2 from the germline V gene are SGHTA and FQGNSA. CDR3 sequence: CASSLEGALGTQHF. DNA of the CDR3: TGTGCCAGCAGCTTAGAGGGTGCACTAGGGACCCAGCATTTT.

The CDR3 spells CASSYSRRPSGNTIYF. The CDR3 coding sequence is TGTGCCAGCAGTTACTCTCGCAGGCCCTCTGGAAACACCATATATTTT. The chain carries TRBV6-5 and TRBJ1-3; D is undetermined. This CDR3 contains 16 residues. CDR1 is MNHEY, CDR2 SVGAGI, per germline. Trimming took off 0 bases at V and 0 bases at J, with 9 bases between the two ends.

V is TRBV18 and J is TRBJ2-1; 12 bases align to TRBD2. Germline values: CDR1 KGHSH, CDR2 LQKENI. After removal of 3 bases from V and 8 bases from J, the junction contained 8 bases not matched to a gene. The CDR3 extends over 16 amino acids. The CDR3 DNA reads TGTGCCAGCTCACCCGCTAGCGGGAGGGCCTTCGATGAGCAGTTCTTC. Translation gives CASSPASGRAFDEQFF.